This T cell receptor (beta chain) comes out of a study of T-cell memory formation after mild COVID-19. Study context: For the most part, TCR clusters were specific to one donor.

Germline V gene lookup returns CDR1 SGHDT and CDR2 YYEEEE. The CDR3 length is 15 residues. V was shortened by 1 base and J by 1 base, with 11 bases between the two germline ends. TCRdb analysed the 5' RACE reads with MiXCR anew, one entry per CDR3 protein. The profile shows about 170,000 distinct CDR3 sequences, roughly 13% of them singletons. Sequencing was done on a sample of PBMCs or a T cell subset sorted from them (not recorded which). The chain employs TRBV5-6 and TRBJ1-1, with D uncertain. The clonotype originates from a man aged 18 to 35 who had mild COVID-19 (a few samples of this study predate the infection). Cell type and time point are not known. The CDR3 region is CASSLIFGQNTEAFF. The DNA for the CDR3 is TGTGCCAGCAGCTTGATATTCGGGCAGAACACTGAAGCTTTCTTT.